These 4 T cell receptor beta chains were all obtained from the same sample, sequenced in a study of blood T cell repertoires in COVID-19. Produced via immunoSEQ multiplex PCR; TCRdb's table is partial and in-frame only. The sample carries about 190,000 clones, approximately 86% recorded once. The specimen sequenced was peripheral blood. Every receptor here comes from a man aged 35 to 55 with active or convalescent COVID-19.

The chain is built from TRBV29-1 and TRBJ2-5; 7 bases align to TRBD1. V lost 5 bases and J lost 4; bases outside the gene matches: 4. The CDR3 contains 12 residues. Germline assignment: CDR1 SQVTM and CDR2 ANQGSEA. The CDR3 reads CSVRGQVETQYF. The DNA for the CDR3 is TGCAGCGTTCGTGGACAGGTAGAGACCCAGTACTTC.

The J gene is TRBJ2-5, the V gene TRBV2, with 9 nucleotides matching TRBD2. The CDR3 is 13 amino acids. The V gene's germline CDR1 is SNHLY and CDR2 FYNNEI. The ends lost 4 bases at V and 5 bases at J; junction bases unmatched: 2. For the CDR3, the DNA is TGTGCCAGCAGTGCCGGGACTAGCGAGACCCAGTACTTC. This gives the protein CASSAGTSETQYF.

V usage is TRBV6-5 and J usage is TRBJ1-2; 9 bases align to TRBD1. The germline V gene encodes CDR1 MNHEY and CDR2 SVGAGI. With V trimmed by 8 bases and J by 1 base, 8 bases remained unmatched. The CDR3 contains 15 residues. As DNA, the CDR3 is TGTGCCAGCGAAGCCCTGACAGGGGGTAACTATGGCTACACCTTC. It translates to CASEALTGGNYGYTF.

CDR3 bases: TGCAGCGTTGCGCGCACTGAAGCTTTCTTT. It yields the protein CSVARTEAFF. The J gene is TRBJ1-1, the V gene TRBV29-1; D gene ambiguous. The V gene lost 4 bases and the J gene lost 4 bases, with 4 bases spanning the gap. The germline V gene has CDR1 SQVTM and CDR2 ANQGSEA. The CDR3 is 10 amino acids.